The next 13 T cell receptor beta chains were all read from a single sample in a study of T cells in women clearing cervical HPV infection. TCRdb's copy holds only in-frame clones and misses some; the assay was immunoSEQ multiplex PCR. Here the sample table reports roughly 40,000 clones. The specimen sequenced was blood buffy coat. The receptors derive from a woman aged 18 to 69 with a cervical HPV16 infection that either progressed to CIN3+ or cleared (not recorded which).

With regard to this clone: The CDR3 end lies 3 residues beyond the end of the read and is filled in from the germline J gene. This chain joins TRBV19 and TRBJ2-1; 14 bases match TRBD2. J lost 0 bases, V lost 5 bases, and 9 bases had no gene match. The CDR3 loop spans 19 amino acids. In germline, CDR1 is LNHDA, CDR2 SQIVND (reference sequence). The CDR3 sequence is CASSGLAGGSSLSYNEQFF. The part of the CDR3 DNA that was read is TGTGCCAGTAGTGGACTAGCGGGGGGCTCCTCACTCTCCTACAATGAG.

A word on this clone: The read ends 3 residues before the CDR3 terminus; that terminus is restored from the germline J gene. The chain joins TRBV5-1 to TRBJ2-3, with a tentative D call TRBD2 (7 bases). CDR3 length: 16 amino acids. CDR1 and CDR2 from the germline V gene are SGHRS and YFSETQ. V lost 1 base, J lost 1 base, and 13 bases lay in between. CDR3 sequence: CASSLIGGGRTDTQYF. The sequenced part of the CDR3 DNA is TGCGCCAGCAGCTTGATAGGGGGGGGTCGCACAGATACG. Filled out from reference TRBV5-1 and TRBJ2-3, the complete variable domain reads KAGVTQTPRYLIKTRGQQVTLSCSPISGHRSVSWYQQTPGQGLQFLFEYFSETQRNKGNFPGRFSGRQFSNSRSEMNVSTLELGDSALYLCASSLIGGGRTDTQYFGPGTRLTVL.

About this clone itself: Read data end 3 residues before the CDR3 end; the end is taken from the germline J gene. The chain recombines TRBV19 with TRBJ1-3, with D perhaps matching TRBD1 (6 bases). The CDR3 consists of 15 residues. The V and J ends lost 7 bases and 0 bases respectively, with 13 bases between them. Per the germline V gene, CDR1 is LNHDA and CDR2 is SQIVND (reference sequence). CDR3: CASKRDTRSGNTIYF. Partial CDR3 DNA: TGTGCCAGTAAACGGGACACGCGCTCTGGAAACACC.

To note about this clone: The DNA ends 3 residues before the CDR3 does, and the rest of the CDR3 is filled in from the germline J gene. The chain uses TRBV2 and TRBJ1-2, with D perhaps TRBD1 (6 bases). Germline V gene lookup returns CDR1 SNHLY and CDR2 FYNNEI. The CDR3 length is 13 residues. V was cut by 6 bases and J by 4 bases, with 12 bases left in between. The CDR3 DNA, read in part, is TGTGCCAGCAGAGCCAGGACAGCCTATGGC. This codes for CASRARTAYG. The entire CDR3 protein reads CASRARTAYGYTF.

As to this clone: The read terminates 3 residues ahead of where the CDR3 ends, so the germline J gene completes it. The V call is TRBV14, the J call TRBJ1-1, with D maybe TRBD1 (5 bases). This CDR3 spans 12 amino acids. The V gene's germline CDR1 is SGHDN and CDR2 FVKESK. CDR3: CASSQATAKAFF. The sequenced part of the CDR3 DNA is TGTGCCAGCAGCCAGGCGACAGCTAAA.

With respect to this clone: The read ends 3 residues before the CDR3 terminus; that terminus is restored from the germline J gene. The chain couples TRBV6-1 to TRBJ2-2; the D is unclear. The CDR3 is 12 amino acids. V lost 4 bases, J lost 5 bases, and 5 bases lay in between. Germline-derived CDR1 and CDR2 are MNHNS and SASEGT. The CDR3 DNA, read in part, is TGTGCCAGCAGTGGGCCGACCGGGGAG. Amino acids: CASSGPTGE. The whole CDR3 is CASSGPTGELFF.

On this clone itself: Coverage ceases 3 residues before the CDR3 finishes, and the germline J gene fills in the end. The chain recombines TRBV12-5 with TRBJ2-7; no definite D call. This CDR3 is built from 12 residues. Germline V lookup: CDR1 LGHNT, CDR2 FRNRAP. V gave up 3 bases and J gave up 5 bases, with 8 bases separating them. Partial CDR3 DNA: TGTGCTAGTGGTTTTCTTATCCACGAG. As protein: CASGFLIHE. The whole CDR3 reads CASGFLIHEQYF.

Turning to this clone: Coverage ceases 3 residues before the CDR3 finishes, and the germline J gene fills in the end. V usage is TRBV12-3 or TRBV12-4 and J usage is TRBJ2-1, with TRBD1 identical over 8 bases. Trimming cost V 5 bases and J 3 bases; bases outside gene matches: 9. This CDR3 has 16 residues. The CDR3 bases that were read are TGTGCCAGCAGTGAGAGCTCCGGGACAGGCTACAATGAG. Translation gives CASSESSGTGYNE. The whole CDR3 sequence is CASSESSGTGYNEQFF.

The CDR3 loop is CASSPPSSRGYGYTF. The DNA read from the CDR3 is TGTGCCAGCAGCCCCCCCAGTAGCAGGGGGTATGGC. This sequence joins TRBV5-6 and TRBJ1-2; the match to TRBD1 covers 7 bases. The sequenced fragment ends 3 residues before the CDR3 boundary, so the rest is inferred from the germline J gene. J was trimmed by 5 bases and V by 4 bases; bases with no gene match: 11. CDR1 and CDR2 (germline): SGHDT, YYEEEE. The length of the CDR3 is 15 residues. Full variable domain (missing parts from reference TRBV5-6 and TRBJ1-2): DAGVTQSPTHLIKTRGQQVTLRCSPKSGHDTVSWYQQALGQGPQFIFQYYEEEERQRGNFPDRFSGHQFPNYSSELNVNALLLGDSALYLCASSPPSSRGYGYTFGSGTRLTVV.

On this clone: The read finishes 3 residues shy of the CDR3 end, and the germline J gene is used to complete it. V gene TRBV23-1 combines with J gene TRBJ2-5, with 9 bases aligning to TRBD2. TRBV23-1 is designated an ORF whose function remains uncertain. CDR3 length equals 18 residues. V shed 2 bases, J shed 5 bases, and the junction held 15 bases outside the gene matches. The CDR3 sequence is CASSQPHLTSGLGETQYF. The DNA read from the CDR3 is TGCGCCAGCAGTCAACCGCATTTAACTAGCGGGCTGGGGGAGACC.

Details on this clone: The read gets to within 3 residues of the CDR3 end, and the germline J gene fills in the rest. The V gene is TRBV6-4, the J gene TRBJ2-2, with TRBD2 matching 9 bases. Germline V CDR1 and CDR2: MRHNA, SNTAGT. The V and J ends lost 5 bases and 1 base, in that order; junction bases with no gene match: 2. The CDR3 has 15 residues. This CDR3 reads CASSNSGGNTGELFF. Incomplete CDR3 DNA: TGTGCCAGCAGTAATAGCGGGGGGAACACCGGGGAG.

As concerns this clone: Read sequence stops 3 residues before the CDR3 end, and the germline J gene provides the missing end. This sequence joins TRBV18 and TRBJ1-1; D might be TRBD1 (5 bases). CDR3 length: 15 amino acids. Germline-derived CDR1 and CDR2 are KGHSH and LQKENI. V was trimmed by 5 bases and J by 2 bases, leaving 15 bases between them. This CDR3 is CASSTSTDPNTEAFF. The sequenced part of the CDR3 DNA is TGTGCCAGCTCAACATCGACAGACCCAAACACTGAA.

On this clone itself: The missing CDR3 end, 3 residues past where the read stops, is filled in from the germline J gene. V and J are TRBV4-1 and TRBJ2-3, with D possibly being TRBD2 (5 bases). CDR1 is MGHRA and CDR2 is YSYEKL in the germline V gene. This CDR3 spans 15 amino acids. V was cut by 0 bases and J by 3 bases, with 10 bases left in between. The part of the CDR3 DNA that was read is TGCGCCAGCAGCCAAGATCCGGGGAGTACAGATACG. This encodes CASSQDPGSTDT. The entire CDR3 sequence reads CASSQDPGSTDTQYF.